The 13 T cell receptor beta chains below all came from one sample that was sequenced in a study of blood T cells in healthy people across ages. Together with a sample-barcoded 5' primer, a J-beta primer mix was included in a second PCR lasting about 7 to 11 cycles. TCRdb fed the 5' RACE reads into MiXCR, producing one record per CDR3 protein. Found here are 750,000 to 950,000 distinct CDR3 sequences, about a quarter of them singletons; the top ten hold less than 3.5%. These data were also reused for a study on T cells of mothers and their children.

Sequencing was done on a sample of blood. All receptors come from a boy younger than 18 in good health.

This clonotype was seen a handful of times. This chain joins TRBV29-1 and TRBJ2-3, with a possible D match to TRBD2 (7 bases). CDR1 and CDR2 from the germline V gene are SQVTM and ANQGSEA. With 2 bases removed from V and 4 bases from J, the gap between germline ends came to 13 bases. The CDR3 runs to 14 residues. CDR3 region: CSVEISRGPDTQYF. The CDR3 DNA reads as TGCAGCGTTGAAATCTCGCGGGGGCCAGATACGCAGTATTTT.

This chain joins TRBV4-2 and TRBJ2-5; D remains unclear. The CDR3 sequence is 14 residues long. Germline CDR1 is LGHNA and CDR2 is YNFKEQ. Trimming shortened V by 0 bases and J by 4 bases, and 9 bases separated the two germline ends. CDR3 sequence: CASSQDVNRETQYF. The CDR3, as DNA: TGTGCCAGCAGCCAAGATGTAAATCGAGAGACCCAGTACTTC.

This clonotype was counted once. The chain is built from TRBV5-1 and TRBJ2-3; D might be TRBD2 (7 bases). The CDR3 runs to 16 residues. V was shortened by 2 bases and J by 3 bases, with 16 bases between the two germline ends. Germline V gene data show CDR1 as SGHRS and CDR2 as YFSETQ. CDR3 protein: CASSFGGPVGTDTQYF. CDR3 sequence (DNA): TGCGCCAGCAGCTTCGGGGGGCCGGTAGGAACAGATACGCAGTATTTT.

This clonotype was picked up a small number of times. The V gene is TRBV28, the J gene TRBJ2-5, with 9 bases matching TRBD1. The J call could be wrong; TRBJ2-7 is a better fit for the DNA end. Per germline, CDR1 MDHEN and CDR2 SYDVKM. The CDR3 length is 16 residues. In nucleotides, the CDR3 is TGTGCCAGCAGTACTGGGGGGGGGACAGGGTACTACGAGCAGTACTTC. Translated: CASSTGGGTGYYEQYF.

This chain joins TRBV27 and TRBJ2-1, with 8 bases identical to TRBD2. The CDR3 is 15 amino acids. Trimming took 4 bases from V and 4 from J; bases not matched to a gene: 6. CDR1 is MNHEY and CDR2 is SMNVEV in the germline V gene (reference sequence). The DNA of the CDR3 is TGTGCCAGCAGTTCTCCGGGGGGGAAATACAATGAGCAGTTCTTC. This encodes CASSSPGGKYNEQFF.

This clonotype was recorded a few times. The chain combines TRBV29-1 with TRBJ1-2; D call uncertain. Germline assignment: CDR1 SQVTM and CDR2 ANQGSEA. The CDR3 has 14 amino acids. Trimming took 4 bases from V and 5 from J, leaving 17 bases between them. The CDR3 nucleotides read TGCAGCGTTGTACCGAGTCTTGTGGGGTATGGCTACACCTTC. Its translation: CSVVPSLVGYGYTF.

This clonotype was seen a few times. The chain recombines TRBV7-9 with TRBJ2-5; D is unresolved. V was cut by 8 bases and J by 2 bases, with 12 bases left in between. This CDR3 comprises 13 residues. CDR1 and CDR2 from the germline V gene are SEHNR and FQNEAQ (reference sequence). The DNA for the CDR3 is TGTGCCAGCCTCTTCCTAGGGCAAGAGACCCAGTACTTC. It translates to CASLFLGQETQYF.

The chain carries TRBV27 and TRBJ1-2, with a weak D call TRBD1 (6 bases). This CDR3 comprises 16 residues. CDR1 is MNHEY, CDR2 SMNVEV, per germline (reference sequence). Trimming removed 5 bases at V and 4 bases at J, with 20 bases between. CDR3 DNA sequence: TGTGCCAGCAGTGACCCGCCCGGCAGGGGTGGCTATGGCTACACCTTC. As protein: CASSDPPGRGGYGYTF.

This chain links TRBV3-1 with TRBJ1-2; D is unresolved. Germline V CDR1 and CDR2: LGHDT, YNNKEL (reference sequence). Between the trimmed V and J ends, which lost 1 base and 0 bases, there was a span of 6 bases. The CDR3 loop spans 14 amino acids. In DNA form, the CDR3 reads TGTGCCAGCAGCCAAGTTAACACTAACTATGGCTACACCTTC. Its translation is CASSQVNTNYGYTF.

The sample holds many counts of this clonotype. The genes are TRBV11-2 and TRBJ1-4, with a tentative D call TRBD1 (5 bases). Germline CDR1 and CDR2: SGHAT and FQNNGV. Trimming stripped 1 base from V and 8 bases from J, with 8 bases between. The CDR3 runs to 13 residues. The CDR3 loop is CASSLAGPEKLFF. The CDR3 coding sequence is TGTGCCAGCAGCTTAGCAGGGCCCGAAAAACTGTTTTTT.

The chain has TRBV29-1 and TRBJ1-2; unclear D gene. Deletions cut 6 bases from V and 8 bases from J, with 13 bases between. Germline V gene lookup returns CDR1 SQVTM and CDR2 ANQGSEA. The CDR3 spans 11 residues. The CDR3 reads CSVATLGGYTF. CDR3 DNA: TGCAGCGTCGCGACCCTCGGGGGCTACACCTTC.

The chain recombines TRBV9 with TRBJ2-1, with D maybe TRBD1 (6 bases). Germline V CDR1 and CDR2: SGDLS, YYNGEE. Between the trimmed V and J ends, which lost 0 bases and 9 bases, there was a span of 10 bases. The CDR3 spans 13 residues. Here the CDR3 DNA reads TGTGCCAGCAGCGTAGCAGGGGAAGTTGAGCAGTTCTTC. Protein sequence: CASSVAGEVEQFF.

The rearrangement uses TRBV6-5 and TRBJ2-5, with 8 bases that match TRBD2. The ends lost 6 bases at V and 8 bases at J; junction bases unmatched: 8. The CDR3 has 13 amino acids. Germline V lookup: CDR1 MNHEY, CDR2 SVGAGI. The CDR3 loop is CASRSLTSGTQYF. The CDR3 DNA is TGTGCCAGCAGAAGCCTCACTAGCGGAACCCAGTACTTC.